This T cell receptor (beta chain) was sequenced in a study of tissue T cells after allogeneic stem cell transplantation. The study, taken as a whole, reports: TCR repertoires tracked anatomic similarity, regardless of disease or transplant status. Only a limited share of tissue TCRs appeared in blood or spleen. Across patients, clones rarely overlapped, yet motif clusters were shared tissue-specifically.

Time point reported: mouse harvest day 7 after allogeneic transplant. Mouse grafts combined 10^7 T-cell-depleted bone marrow cells with 10^6 splenic CD5+ T cells. Mice had MHC-mismatched B6 into BALB/c GVHD, sampled day 7 or 14. The V end was cut by 5 bases, the J end by 0 bases, with 9 bases between. This CDR3 spans 13 amino acids. The V gene's germline CDR1 is NNHDY and CDR2 SYVADS. Clones were sequenced by immunoSEQ multiplex PCR, and TCRdb holds only the in-frame ones, with some missing. This table holds about 9,300 clones, about 50% found once. In its sample, this clone was seen a few times. As yet, its antigen is unknown. The listed genes are named as in mouse. The read is 1 residue too short to cover the CDR3 end, so that end is filled in from the germline J gene.

V and J are TRBV13-3 and TRBJ2-7; weak D call: TRBD1 (6 bases). The TCR was taken from a female BALB/c mouse given C57BL/6 T cells with graft-versus-host disease after an allogeneic hematopoietic cell transplant. The sample taken for sequencing was gut tissue. The sequenced part of the CDR3 DNA is TGTGCCAGCAGCCGGGACAACTCCTATGAACAGTAC. Translating it yields CASSRDNSYEQY. From start to end, the CDR3 is CASSRDNSYEQYF.